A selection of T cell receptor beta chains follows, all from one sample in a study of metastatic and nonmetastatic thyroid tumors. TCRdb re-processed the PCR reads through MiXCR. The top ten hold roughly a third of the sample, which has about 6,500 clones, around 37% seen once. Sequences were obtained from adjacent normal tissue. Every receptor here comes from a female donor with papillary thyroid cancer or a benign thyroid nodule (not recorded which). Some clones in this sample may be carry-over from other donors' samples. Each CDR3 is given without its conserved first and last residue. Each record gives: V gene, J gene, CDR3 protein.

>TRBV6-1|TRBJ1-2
ASGGSSDSNYGYT
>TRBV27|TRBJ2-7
ASSLGELGEQY
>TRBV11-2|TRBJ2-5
ASSVNSGETQY
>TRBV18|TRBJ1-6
ASSPRTGGSSPLH
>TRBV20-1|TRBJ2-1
SATLAGGPSEQF
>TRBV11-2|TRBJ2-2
ASSLVGQARTGELF
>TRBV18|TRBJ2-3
ASSPPWTGSTDTQY
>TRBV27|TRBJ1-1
ASRLFRNTDAF
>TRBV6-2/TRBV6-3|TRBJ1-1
ASSYSWTVNTEAF
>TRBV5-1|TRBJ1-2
ASSPRAGMGGYT
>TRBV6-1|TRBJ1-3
ASSSESGNTIY
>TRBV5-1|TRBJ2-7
ASSLGPQDRDTSYEQY
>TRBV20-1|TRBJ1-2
SARDSTGTDYGYT
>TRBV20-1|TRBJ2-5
SASQGHQETQY
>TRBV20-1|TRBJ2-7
SSPPGLVAYEQY
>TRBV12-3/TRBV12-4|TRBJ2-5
ASTRAGRQETQY
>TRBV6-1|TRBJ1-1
ASLRNTEAF
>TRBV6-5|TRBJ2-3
ASSYSWLAKDTQN
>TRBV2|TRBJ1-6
ASSGPGESPLH
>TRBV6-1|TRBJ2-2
ASRKGGLNTGELF
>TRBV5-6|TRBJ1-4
ASSPAGGGNEKLF
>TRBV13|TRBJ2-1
ASSLIAGVFDEQF
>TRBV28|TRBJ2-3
ASSLSLSRLLAGTDTQY
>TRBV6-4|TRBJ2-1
ASSDREYNEQF
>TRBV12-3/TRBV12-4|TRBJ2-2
ASSRPTGELF
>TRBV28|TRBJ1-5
ATKQGDFNQPQH
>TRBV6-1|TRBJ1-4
ASSPLTANEKLF
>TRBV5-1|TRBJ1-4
ASSLTGGAEKLF
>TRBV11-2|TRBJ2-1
ASSFERGLSSYNEQF
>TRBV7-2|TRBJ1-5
ASRLDSASNQPQH
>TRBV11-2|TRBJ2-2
ASILGGNGINGELF
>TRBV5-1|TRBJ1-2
ASSLRQGYGYT
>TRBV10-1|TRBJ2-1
ASSDSGQSYNEQF
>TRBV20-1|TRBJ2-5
SASTSGPPGTQY
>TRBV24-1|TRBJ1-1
ATSDSQGLNTEAF
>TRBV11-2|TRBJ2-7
ASSLGGGDEQY
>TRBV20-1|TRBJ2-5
SASIFSGASGTQY
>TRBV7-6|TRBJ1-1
ASSHRTGVIRDTEAF
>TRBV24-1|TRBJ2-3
ATKPVWGPTDTQY
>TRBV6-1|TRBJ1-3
ANGTGSSSGNTIY
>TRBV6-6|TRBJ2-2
ASSYSGWGELF
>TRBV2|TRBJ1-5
ASTVWSLNQPQH
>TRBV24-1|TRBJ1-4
ATSDSRRENEKLF
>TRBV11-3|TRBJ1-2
ASSPGQGDNYGYT
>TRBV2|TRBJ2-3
ASRGLAGGPVDTQY
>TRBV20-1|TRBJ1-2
SAGDTRYYGYT
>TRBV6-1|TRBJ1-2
ASSDRDSYGYT
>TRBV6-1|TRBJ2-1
ASSAQGAGQF
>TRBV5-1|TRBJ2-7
ASTLTSGTYEQY
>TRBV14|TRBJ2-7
ASSQGTGATYEQY
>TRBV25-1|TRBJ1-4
ASSTRQGPNEKLF